Each of the 2 T cell receptor beta chains below was sequenced from the same sample in a study of blood T cells in healthy people across ages. The authors ran a second PCR of roughly 6 to 12 cycles using a sample-barcoded 5' primer and a J-beta primer mix. TCRdb passed the 5' RACE reads through MiXCR, listing each CDR3 protein once. The sample has approximately 800,000 distinct CDR3 sequences, more than 35% seen once. The sequenced sample was blood. All receptors derive from an older man in good health.

Concerning this clonotype itself: Sequence at one end of the junction differs from germline and may be a read error. The chain has TRBV7-9 and TRBJ2-7; D is ambiguous. The CDR3 has 13 amino acids. Germline-derived CDR1 and CDR2 are SEHNR and FQNEAQ (reference sequence). The CDR3 loop is CASSAAKTYGQYF. The CDR3 DNA follows: TGTGCCAGCAGCGCCGCAAAAACCTACGGGCAGTACTTC.

The V and J genes are TRBV2 and TRBJ2-4; D not certain. CDR1 SNHLY and CDR2 FYNNEI come from the germline V gene. Trimming stripped 0 bases from V and 13 bases from J, with 7 bases between. CDR3 size: 11 residues. The CDR3 is CASSEAEEQYF. The CDR3 bases are TGTGCCAGCAGTGAAGCGGAAGAGCAGTACTTC.